The T cell receptor (beta chain) described here comes from a study of CD8+ T cells in alopecia areata (dated by TCRdb to 2016 to 2019). The study in broad terms: Treated patients were enrolled in an open-label pilot trial of oral tofacitinib at 5 to 10 mg twice daily for moderate-to-severe alopecia areata. Patients received tofacitinib for 6 to 18 months and were then followed off drug for 6 months to check for delayed response and recurrence. For the treated patients, the SALT score, which quantifies what percentage of scalp surface area is affected, served as the measure of disease severity. The study used high-throughput TCRbeta sequencing to examine T cell clonal expansion in alopecia areata, in both the C3H/HeJ mouse model and human patients. In humans, TCRbeta sequencing was performed on scalp tissue and on sorted CD4+ and CD8+ peripheral blood T cells from healthy controls and from patients with patchy or totalis/universalis alopecia areata. Biopsies were taken from tofacitinib-treated patients at baseline and again at 4 and 24 weeks into treatment, and several of those patients also had a later scalp biopsy. Clonality in the scalp was compared among normal scalp (n=4), patchy alopecia areata scalp (n=8), and alopecia totalis/universalis scalp (n=8). RNA was obtained with the PAXgene miRNA kit for fixed scalp, the miRNeasy kit for PBMCs, and the RNeasy kit for mouse skin. immunoSEQ multiplex PCR using 35 Vbeta forward primers and 13 Jbeta reverse primers was used to amplify TCRbeta CDR3 regions.

V is cut back by 0 bases and J by 6 bases, with 6 bases in the junction unmatched. CDR1 and CDR2 (SQVTM, ANQGSEA) derive from the germline V gene. Counted from cysteine to phenylalanine, this CDR3 has 14 amino acids. Only the CDR3 portion is preserved as DNA: 42 bases, with reading frame beginning at the first base. This specimen's treatment or condition label, interpreted: oral pan-JAK inhibitor, 5-10 mg twice daily. Peripheral blood and lesional scalp punch biopsies were obtained from patients with alopecia areata. PBMCs were isolated by density centrifugation and stained for CD3, CD4 and CD8, and CD4+ and CD8+ T cells were sorted on a FACSAria. Library preparation employed the immunoSEQ multiplex PCR assay. To provide template for TCR sequencing, every sample had RNA extracted and reverse transcribed into cDNA. First-strand cDNA was synthesized using SuperScript III with a 2:1 mix of oligo-dT and random hexamers. Amplification bias was assessed with a synthetic immune receptor repertoire, and residual bias was removed computationally. For the original study's pipeline: After raw reads were preprocessed to remove errors, the CDR3 was defined following IMGT conventions as running from the conserved cysteine to phenylalanine. Clonality was computed by normalizing Shannon entropy by log2 of the number of productive unique TCRs and subtracting the result from 1. Scalp TCRbeta sequences were cross-referenced with sorted blood CD4 and CD8 repertoires so that the CD4 or CD8 identity of scalp clones could be inferred. The table comes from immuneACCESS by way of TCRdb, which keeps in-frame sequences with V and J called. Part of the clones is missing from these tables; in studies checked, under half for an unresolved V gene and the rest for unknown reasons. V, J and clone size reflect that table, while D and trimming were determined from the DNA. This sample is represented by over 90,000 clones; about nine tenths of them were singletons. Over 8.5% of the sample is held by the ten biggest clonotypes.

In the case of this clone: Its antigen is unknown. Base qualities are missing; no much larger clone stands one base away.

General study outcomes and caveats: The treated cohort was small, with a single nonresponder, so links between baseline CD8+ expansion and response need larger studies. Compared with normal scalp, lesional scalp, particularly in alopecia totalis/universalis, had higher clonality and more expanded CD8+ clones, which suggests antigenic drive. Many expanded lesional clones were found to persist in scalp and blood during tofacitinib treatment, and relapse after treatment cessation may be partly explained by this persistence. Tofacitinib significantly decreased scalp clonality and the number of expanded CD8+ clones among the top 100 scalp clones. Shared TCR sequences between patients were less evident than in mice, which may be partly attributable to HLA diversity in the patient population. Unlike mouse skin, where gammadelta T cells dominate, normal human skin contains resident alphabeta T cells that get sequenced too, which complicates analysis of the scalp TCR repertoire.

This sequence originates from a human donor with alopecia areata. Recombination linked TRBV29-1 to TRBJ2-7; 9 central bases correspond to TRBD2. The material sequenced was CD8+ T cells sorted from blood, taken at approximately week 30, from a patient treated with tofacitinib. In nucleotide form, the sequence is TGCAGCGTTGAAGATATGGCAGCGGGGGGCGAGCAGTACTTC. This codes for CSVEDMAAGGEQYF.